The 28 T cell receptor beta chains below come from one sample, sequenced in a study of T cell clones after liver transplantation. TCRdb's table, derived via immunoSEQ multiplex PCR, lists solely in-frame clones and lacks some. Of tens of thousands of clones in the sample, 80% were seen once. Sequences were derived from CD4+ T cells from blood, sampled 12 months after liver transplant. The source is a human patient who received a liver transplant. Some T cells may be transferred from the graft donor.

This clone was counted between two and nine times. This chain connects TRBV11-2 to TRBJ1-4; D may be TRBD1 (5 bases). V was trimmed by 5 bases and J by 8 bases, leaving 12 bases between them. The CDR3 runs to 13 residues. Looked up from germline, CDR1 is SGHAT and CDR2 is FQNNGV. The DNA for the CDR3 is TGTGCCAGCAGCCCCCTATGGGGGGAAAAACTGTTTTTT. It yields the protein CASSPLWGEKLFF.

The chain uses TRBV18 and TRBJ1-3; D remains ambiguous. There are 18 residues in the CDR3. The germline CDR1 and CDR2 sequences are KGHSH and LQKENI. V was pared by 0 bases and J by 0 bases, with 15 bases between. CDR3 sequence reads: CASSPPGTTVISGNTIYF. The CDR3 nucleotides read TGTGCCAGCTCACCACCGGGAACCACGGTTATCTCTGGAAACACCATATATTTT.

This chain links TRBV5-8 with TRBJ1-2; TRBD1 matches at 7 bases. V lost 3 bases, J lost 7 bases, and 12 bases stayed unmatched. The CDR3 has 15 amino acids. From germline, CDR1 is SGHTS and CDR2 YDEGEE. The CDR3 loop reads CASSSPGRGLLGYTF. The CDR3 DNA is TGTGCCAGCAGCTCCCCTGGGAGGGGGCTTCTTGGCTACACCTTC.

The chain is built from TRBV28 and TRBJ2-7, with 14 bases lining up with TRBD2. Germline CDR1 MDHEN, CDR2 SYDVKM. CDR3 length: 19 residues. The ends lost 0 bases at V and 3 bases at J; junction bases unmatched: 10. The CDR3 spells CASSLWTSGRAITLYEQYF. The CDR3 coding sequence is TGTGCCAGCAGTTTATGGACTAGCGGGAGGGCTATTACTCTCTACGAGCAGTACTTC. Full variable domain (rest looked up from reference TRBV28 and TRBJ2-7): DVKVTQSSRYLVKRTGEKVFLECVQDMDHENMFWYRQDPGLGLRLIYFSYDVKMKEKGDIPEGYSVSREKKERFSLILESASTNQTSMYLCASSLWTSGRAITLYEQYFGPGTRLTVT.

V gene TRBV3-2 combines with J gene TRBJ2-7. TRBV3-2 is a documented pseudogene. This CDR3 is built from 9 residues. The CDR3 loop reads CACPYEQYF. The CDR3, as DNA: TGTGCCTGCCCCTACGAGCAGTACTTC.

This chain uses TRBV5-6 with TRBJ2-7; D may be TRBD1 (6 bases). The germline gives CDR1 SGHDT, CDR2 YYEEEE. CDR3 size: 12 residues. V was clipped by 3 bases and J by 2 bases, with 6 bases between them. The DNA for the CDR3 is TGTGCCAGCAGCTGGGACACCTACGAGCAGTACTTC. It specifies CASSWDTYEQYF.

The chain employs TRBV16 and TRBJ2-3; weak D call: TRBD2 (6 bases). V gave up 1 base and J gave up 3 bases, with 8 bases separating them. The CDR3 loop spans 14 amino acids. Germline V gene lookup returns CDR1 KGHSY and CDR2 FQNENV. The CDR3 bases are TGTGCCAGCAGCCAATATCGGGAGACAGATACGCAGTATTTT. This translates into CASSQYRETDTQYF. Full variable domain (remainder filled in from reference TRBV16 and TRBJ2-3): GEEVAQTPKHLVRGEGQKAKLYCAPIKGHSYVFWYQQVLKNEFKFLISFQNENVFDETGMPKERFSAKCLPNSPCSLEIQATKLEDSAVYFCASSQYRETDTQYFGPGTRLTVL.

This chain joins TRBV28 and TRBJ2-7; 7 nucleotides align to TRBD1. V shed 0 bases, J shed 1 base, and the junction held 3 bases outside the gene matches. The germline gives CDR1 MDHEN, CDR2 SYDVKM. The length of the CDR3 is 15 residues. The CDR3 DNA reads TGTGCCAGCAGTTTATGGAGCAGGGGGTCCTACGAGCAGTACTTC. Translating it yields CASSLWSRGSYEQYF.

The chain combines TRBV7-2 with TRBJ1-4; maybe TRBD1 (6 bases). Trimming stripped 4 bases from V and 8 bases from J, with 14 bases between. The CDR3 spans 14 residues. Germline V gene lookup returns CDR1 SGHTA and CDR2 FQGNSA. The CDR3 sequence is CASSSSRRGEKLFF. CDR3 DNA sequence: TGTGCCAGCAGCTCGAGTCGGAGGGGGGAAAAACTGTTTTTT.

V is TRBV4-1 and J is TRBJ1-2; D might be TRBD1 (6 bases). Trimming stripped 4 bases from V and 2 bases from J, with 14 bases between. CDR3 length: 15 amino acids. CDR1 is MGHRA and CDR2 is YSYEKL in the germline V gene. CDR3 DNA sequence: TGCGCCAGCAGCCTGGGGGACATCAGGAACTATGGCTACACCTTC. Amino acid sequence: CASSLGDIRNYGYTF.

The chain carries TRBV7-8 and TRBJ1-3, with D possibly being TRBD1 (6 bases). Trimming shortened V by 5 bases and J by 0 bases, and 14 bases separated the two germline ends. This CDR3 comprises 16 residues. Germline CDR1 and CDR2: SGHVS and FQNEAQ. The CDR3 sequence is CASSPLTGHSGNTIYF. The DNA for the CDR3 is TGTGCCAGCAGCCCGCTGACAGGCCACTCTGGAAACACCATATATTTT. Supplemented by reference TRBV7-8 and TRBJ1-3, the full variable domain reads GAGVSQSPRYKVAKRGQDVALRCDPISGHVSLFWYQQALGQGPEFLTYFQNEAQLDKSGLPSDRFFAERPEGSVSTLKIQRTQQEDSAVYLCASSPLTGHSGNTIYFGEGSWLTVV.

CDR3 sequence reads: CASSRNRGLDEQFF. The CDR3 region has the DNA TGTGCCAGTAGTAGGAACAGGGGGCTCGATGAGCAGTTCTTC. The chain has TRBV19 and TRBJ2-1; 9 bases align to TRBD1. The CDR3 consists of 14 residues. Germline CDR1 and CDR2: LNHDA and SQIVND (reference sequence). Unmatched junction bases numbered 6, after V lost 4 bases and J lost 8 bases.

The V and J genes are TRBV5-1 and TRBJ1-4; 7 positions agree with TRBD1. This CDR3 contains 17 residues. After removal of 3 bases from V and 5 bases from J, the junction contained 13 bases not matched to a gene. Germline CDR1 is SGHRS and CDR2 is YFSETQ. The chain's CDR3 is CASSSPGTDFQNEKLFF. The CDR3 DNA follows: TGCGCCAGCAGCTCCCCCGGGACAGACTTCCAGAATGAAAAACTGTTTTTT.

The chain carries TRBV5-1 and TRBJ2-2; 7 bases match TRBD2. The CDR3 is 15 amino acids. Germline assignment: CDR1 SGHRS and CDR2 YFSETQ. Unmatched junction bases numbered 3, after V lost 4 bases and J lost 0 bases. The CDR3 coding sequence is TGCGCCAGCAGCCTCGGACTAGCGAACACCGGGGAGCTGTTTTTT. Its protein product is CASSLGLANTGELFF.

This clone was counted only a few times. The chain links TRBV18 to TRBJ2-7, with D uncertain. Per the germline V gene, CDR1 is KGHSH and CDR2 is LQKENI. V gave up 3 bases and J gave up 5 bases, with 5 bases separating them. The CDR3 has 11 residues. In DNA form, the CDR3 reads TGTGCCAGCTCACCTTCGGACGAGCAGTACTTC. This encodes CASSPSDEQYF.

The CDR3 region has the DNA TGCGCCAGCAGCTCGAACCCCAGGATGGGTGAGCAGTTCTTC. It codes for CASSSNPRMGEQFF. This sequence joins TRBV5-1 and TRBJ2-1; D is uncertain. V gave up 3 bases and J gave up 9 bases, with 16 bases separating them. The CDR3 has 14 amino acids. CDR1 and CDR2 from the germline V gene are SGHRS and YFSETQ.

This chain uses TRBV10-2 with TRBJ2-1; 8 bases are shared with TRBD2. The V and J ends lost 7 bases and 3 bases, in that order; junction bases with no gene match: 5. This CDR3 has 14 amino acids. Germline V gene sequence: CDR1 WSHSY, CDR2 SAAADI. The CDR3 DNA reads as TGCGCCAGCACGGCGACTAGCGTCTACAATGAGCAGTTCTTC. It encodes CASTATSVYNEQFF.

The rearrangement links TRBV5-1 to TRBJ2-5; TRBD1 aligns across 9 bases. V dropped 4 bases and J dropped 0; count of bases not matched to a gene: 4. Germline assignment: CDR1 SGHRS and CDR2 YFSETQ. The CDR3 length is 15 residues. The CDR3 loop is CASSPRDRDQETQYF. Here the CDR3 DNA reads TGCGCCAGCAGCCCTAGGGACAGGGACCAAGAGACCCAGTACTTC.

CDR3 protein: CASSLGQNTEAFF. The CDR3 DNA sequence: TGTGCCAGTAGTCTTGGACAGAACACTGAAGCTTTCTTT. The V and J genes are TRBV19 and TRBJ1-1; D is perhaps TRBD1 (5 bases). Per the germline V gene, CDR1 is LNHDA and CDR2 is SQIVND (reference sequence). The V and J ends lost 5 bases and 1 base respectively, with 8 bases between them. CDR3 length: 13 amino acids.

This sequence joins TRBV25-1 and TRBJ2-1; D possibly corresponds to TRBD2 (5 bases). Trimming cost V 7 bases and J 9 bases, with 10 bases left between them. Germline V CDR1 and CDR2: MGHDK, SYGVNS. This CDR3 has 11 amino acids. Written as DNA, the CDR3 is TGTGCCAGCACCTACGAGGGTGAGCAGTTCTTC. This gives the protein CASTYEGEQFF.

This sequence joins TRBV27 and TRBJ1-1; 7 bases fit TRBD1. With V trimmed by 1 base and J by 5 bases, 4 bases remained unmatched. Germline values: CDR1 MNHEY, CDR2 SMNVEV (reference sequence). The CDR3 extends over 14 amino acids. The CDR3 sequence is CASSLWRGRTEAFF. CDR3 in DNA: TGTGCCAGCAGTTTATGGAGGGGGCGAACTGAAGCTTTCTTT.

The rearrangement uses TRBV18 and TRBJ1-2, with D perhaps TRBD1 (5 bases). The CDR3 covers 14 residues. Per germline, CDR1 KGHSH and CDR2 LQKENI. The germline V and J ends were trimmed by 3 bases and 5 bases, with 13 bases remaining between them. In DNA form, the CDR3 reads TGTGCCAGCTCACCTAGGGACGGCGTATATGGCTACACCTTC. Translation gives CASSPRDGVYGYTF.

This clone was seen more than once but under ten times. The V call is TRBV5-6, the J call TRBJ2-2; TRBD1 matches at 10 bases. The CDR3 spans 15 residues. Germline CDR1 and CDR2: SGHDT and YYEEEE. V shed 2 bases, J shed 8 bases, and the junction held 6 bases outside the gene matches. In DNA form, the CDR3 reads TGTGCCAGCAGCTTCGACAGGGGGCTAGCTGGGGAGCTGTTTTTT. This encodes CASSFDRGLAGELFF.

This clone turned up a few times. The V call is TRBV19, the J call TRBJ2-3; D unclear. The CDR3 loop spans 13 amino acids. The germline V gene encodes CDR1 LNHDA and CDR2 SQIVND (reference sequence). The V end lost 3 bases, the J end lost 4 bases, and 8 bases lay between the germline ends. The DNA for the CDR3 is TGTGCCAGTAGTATGATTCTCGCAGATACGCAGTATTTT. Amino acid sequence: CASSMILADTQYF.

This chain connects TRBV7-2 to TRBJ2-5, with a possible D match to TRBD2 (5 bases). CDR1 is SGHTA, CDR2 FQGNSA, per germline. The CDR3 is 15 amino acids. V was cut by 1 base and J by 2 bases, with 11 bases left in between. The CDR3 nucleotides are TGTGCCAGCAGCTTAGGCGGGTCCCGGCAAGAGACCCAGTACTTC. It specifies CASSLGGSRQETQYF.

The chain recombines TRBV5-1 with TRBJ1-1; D is unclear. The CDR3 has 13 amino acids. V was pared by 7 bases and J by 0 bases, with 10 bases between. From germline, CDR1 is SGHRS and CDR2 YFSETQ. The CDR3 loop is CASFDNMNTEAFF. The CDR3 bases are TGCGCCAGCTTCGACAACATGAACACTGAAGCTTTCTTT.

This clone appeared a few times. V is TRBV18 and J is TRBJ1-5; D ambiguous. This CDR3 has 12 residues. Germline V gene sequence: CDR1 KGHSH, CDR2 LQKENI. Trimming took 3 bases from V and 5 from J, leaving 5 bases between them. CDR3 coding DNA: TGTGCCAGCTCACCGGACGATCAGCCCCAGCATTTT. The encoded protein is CASSPDDQPQHF.

Comment on this clone: Being one base from a much bigger clone, this may be a read error. The same CDR3 arises from other DNA sequences in this sample as well. V and J are TRBV5-1 and TRBJ2-7; the D is unclear. Trimming cost V 0 bases and J 2 bases, with 9 bases left between them. The CDR3 spans 14 residues. CDR1 is SGHRS, CDR2 YFSETQ, per germline. Here the CDR3 reads CASSLVVAPYEQYF. The CDR3 DNA reads TGCGCCAGCAGCTTGGTAGTTGCTCCCTACGAGCAGTACTTC.